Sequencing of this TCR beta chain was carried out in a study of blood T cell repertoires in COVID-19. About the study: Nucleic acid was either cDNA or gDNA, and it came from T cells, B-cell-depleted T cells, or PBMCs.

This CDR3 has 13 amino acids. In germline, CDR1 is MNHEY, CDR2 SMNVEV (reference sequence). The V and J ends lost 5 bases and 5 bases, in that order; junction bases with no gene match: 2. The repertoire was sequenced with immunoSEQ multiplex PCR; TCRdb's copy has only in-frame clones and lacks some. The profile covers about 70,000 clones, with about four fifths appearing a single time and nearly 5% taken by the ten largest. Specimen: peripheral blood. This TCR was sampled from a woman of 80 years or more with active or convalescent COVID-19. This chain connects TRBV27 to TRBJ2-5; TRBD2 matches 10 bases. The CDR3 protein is CASSGAGGETQYF. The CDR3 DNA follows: TGTGCCAGCAGTGGAGCGGGGGGGGAGACCCAGTACTTC.